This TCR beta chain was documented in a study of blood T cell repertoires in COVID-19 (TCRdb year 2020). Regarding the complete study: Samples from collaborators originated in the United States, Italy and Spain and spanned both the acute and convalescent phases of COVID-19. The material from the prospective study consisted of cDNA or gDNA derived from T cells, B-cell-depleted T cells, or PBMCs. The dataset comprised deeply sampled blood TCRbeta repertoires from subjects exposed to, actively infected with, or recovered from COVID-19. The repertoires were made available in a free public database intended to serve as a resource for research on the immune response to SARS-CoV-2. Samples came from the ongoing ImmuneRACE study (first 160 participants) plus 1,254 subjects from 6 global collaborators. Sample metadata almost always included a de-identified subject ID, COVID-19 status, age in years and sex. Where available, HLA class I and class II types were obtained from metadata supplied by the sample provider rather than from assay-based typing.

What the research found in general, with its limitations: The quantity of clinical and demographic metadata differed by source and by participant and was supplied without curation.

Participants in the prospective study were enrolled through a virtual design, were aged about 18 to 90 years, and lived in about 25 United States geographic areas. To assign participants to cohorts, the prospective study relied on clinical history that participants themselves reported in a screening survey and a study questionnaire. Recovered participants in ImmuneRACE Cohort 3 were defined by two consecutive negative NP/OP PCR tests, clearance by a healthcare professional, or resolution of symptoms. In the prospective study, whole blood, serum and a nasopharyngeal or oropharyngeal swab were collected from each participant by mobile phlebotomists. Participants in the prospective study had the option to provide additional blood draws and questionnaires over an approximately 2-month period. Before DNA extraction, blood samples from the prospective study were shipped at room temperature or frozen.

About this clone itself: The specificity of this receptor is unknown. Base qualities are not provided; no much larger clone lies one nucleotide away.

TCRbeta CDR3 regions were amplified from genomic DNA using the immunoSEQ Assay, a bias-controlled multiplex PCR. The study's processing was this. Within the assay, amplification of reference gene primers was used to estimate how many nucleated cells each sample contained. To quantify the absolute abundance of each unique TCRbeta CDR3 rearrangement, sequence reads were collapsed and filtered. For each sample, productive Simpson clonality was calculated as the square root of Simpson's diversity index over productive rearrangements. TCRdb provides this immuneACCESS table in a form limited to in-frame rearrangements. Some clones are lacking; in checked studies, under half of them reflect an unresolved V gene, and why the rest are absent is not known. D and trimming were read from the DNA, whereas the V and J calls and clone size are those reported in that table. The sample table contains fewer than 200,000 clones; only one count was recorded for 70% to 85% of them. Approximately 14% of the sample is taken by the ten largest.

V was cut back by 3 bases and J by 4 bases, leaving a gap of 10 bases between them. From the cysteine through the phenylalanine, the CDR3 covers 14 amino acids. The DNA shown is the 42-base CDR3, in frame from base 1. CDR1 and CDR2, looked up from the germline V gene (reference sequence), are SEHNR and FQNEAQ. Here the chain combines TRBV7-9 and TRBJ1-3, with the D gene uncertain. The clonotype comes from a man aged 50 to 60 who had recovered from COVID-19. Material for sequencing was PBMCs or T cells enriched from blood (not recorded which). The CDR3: CASSFRGKGNTIYF. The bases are TGTGCCAGCAGCTTTCGAGGGAAGGGAAACACCATATATTTT. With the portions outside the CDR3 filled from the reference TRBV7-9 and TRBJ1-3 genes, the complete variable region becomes DTGVSQNPRHKITKRGQNVTFRCDPISEHNRLYWYRQTLGQGPEFLTYFQNEAQLEKSRLLSDRFSAERPKGSFSTLEIQRTEQGDSAMYLCASSFRGKGNTIYFGEGSWLTVV.